Below, 8 T cell receptor beta chains from the same sample are listed, as sequenced in a study of cytomegalovirus exposure and HLA in healthy donors. The PCR contained 60 Vbeta and 13 Jbeta primers. Only in-frame clones appear in the TCRdb table, and some are missing; sequencing was by immunoSEQ multiplex PCR. In total, the table holds around 65,000 clones. Input material: PBMCs. The source is a boy aged 10-17 years in good health and CMV-seronegative.

The V gene is TRBV5-1, the J gene TRBJ1-2; a possible D gene is TRBD1 (5 bases). V lost 0 bases to trimming and J lost 0 bases, with 6 bases between them. Germline-derived CDR1 and CDR2 are SGHRS and YFSETQ. The CDR3 loop spans 14 amino acids. CDR3 loop: CASSLGQPNYGYTF. In DNA, the CDR3 is TGCGCCAGCAGCTTGGGACAGCCTAACTATGGCTACACCTTC.

This chain uses TRBV19 with TRBJ1-1, with D maybe TRBD1 (5 bases). This CDR3 has 13 amino acids. V was clipped by 5 bases and J by 2 bases, with 9 bases between them. Germline V CDR1 and CDR2: LNHDA, SQIVND (reference sequence). In DNA form, the CDR3 reads TGTGCCAGTAGTTCAGGGCTAAACACTGAAGCTTTCTTT. It codes for CASSSGLNTEAFF.

This chain joins TRBV11-2 and TRBJ2-1; TRBD1 is a possible D gene (5 bases). The germline V gene encodes CDR1 SGHAT and CDR2 FQNNGV. Trimming left V 2 bases short and J 4 bases short, with 12 bases between. The CDR3 runs 15 residues. The CDR3 is CASSLMGQAYNEQFF. Written as DNA, the CDR3 is TGTGCCAGCAGCTTAATGGGGCAGGCGTACAATGAGCAGTTCTTC.

V gene TRBV9 combines with J gene TRBJ2-5, with 10 bases lining up with TRBD2. V gave up 4 bases and J gave up 2 bases; unmatched junction bases: 2. Germline V lookup: CDR1 SGDLS, CDR2 YYNGEE. This CDR3 comprises 14 residues. The CDR3 DNA is TGTGCCAGCAGCATGACTAGCGGGCAAGAGACCCAGTACTTC. It yields the protein CASSMTSGQETQYF.

The chain carries TRBV6-6 and TRBJ2-5; D not certain. Deletions cut 2 bases from V and 2 bases from J, with 9 bases between. CDR1 is MNHNY, CDR2 SVGAGI, per germline (reference sequence). The CDR3 has 14 residues. The CDR3 reads CASSYGRTQETQYF. The DNA of the CDR3 is TGTGCCAGCAGTTACGGCCGTACACAAGAGACCCAGTACTTC.

The rearrangement links TRBV6-5 to TRBJ1-6; 7 bases are a match to TRBD1. Germline V lookup: CDR1 MNHEY, CDR2 SVGAGI. The CDR3 has 12 amino acids. Unmatched junction bases numbered 1, after V lost 6 bases and J lost 8 bases. The CDR3 region is CASRTGDSPLHF. The CDR3 bases are TGTGCCAGCAGAACAGGGGATTCACCCCTCCACTTT.

The chain links TRBV7-9 to TRBJ1-2, with D unclear. Germline V CDR1 and CDR2: SEHNR, FQNEAQ (reference sequence). V dropped 3 bases and J dropped 6 bases, with 14 bases sitting between them. The CDR3 is 14 residues long. CDR3: CASSLSKRANGYTF. The CDR3, as DNA: TGTGCCAGCAGCTTGTCTAAGAGGGCGAATGGCTACACCTTC.

The chain couples TRBV18 to TRBJ1-5; D not resolved. Germline CDR1 reads KGHSH; CDR2 reads LQKENI. Trimming took off 2 bases at V and 3 bases at J, with 11 bases between the two ends. CDR3 length equals 15 residues. CDR3 amino acids: CASSPGEADNQPQHF. The CDR3 DNA follows: TGTGCCAGCTCACCAGGCGAGGCAGACAATCAGCCCCAGCATTTT.